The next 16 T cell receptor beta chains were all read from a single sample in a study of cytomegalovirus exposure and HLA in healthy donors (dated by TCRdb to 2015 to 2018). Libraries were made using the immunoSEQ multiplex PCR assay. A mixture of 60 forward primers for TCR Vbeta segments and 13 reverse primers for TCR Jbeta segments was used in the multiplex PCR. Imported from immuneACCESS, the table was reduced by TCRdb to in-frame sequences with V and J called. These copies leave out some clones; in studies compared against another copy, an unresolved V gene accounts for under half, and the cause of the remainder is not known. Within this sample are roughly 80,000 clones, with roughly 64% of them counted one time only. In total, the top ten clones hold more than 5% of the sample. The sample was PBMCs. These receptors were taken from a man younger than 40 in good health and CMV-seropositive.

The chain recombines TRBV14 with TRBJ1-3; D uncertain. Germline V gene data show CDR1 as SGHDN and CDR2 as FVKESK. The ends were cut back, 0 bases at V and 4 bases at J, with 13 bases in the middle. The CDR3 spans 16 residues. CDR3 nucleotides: TGTGCCAGCAGCCAAGACAGGCTCGGATGGGGAAACACCATATATTTT. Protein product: CASSQDRLGWGNTIYF.

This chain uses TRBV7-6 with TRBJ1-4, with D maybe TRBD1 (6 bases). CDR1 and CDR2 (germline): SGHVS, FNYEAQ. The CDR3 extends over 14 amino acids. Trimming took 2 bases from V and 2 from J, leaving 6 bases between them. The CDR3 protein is CASSLQGTNEKLFF. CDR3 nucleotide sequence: TGTGCCAGCAGCTTACAGGGGACTAATGAAAAACTGTTTTTT.

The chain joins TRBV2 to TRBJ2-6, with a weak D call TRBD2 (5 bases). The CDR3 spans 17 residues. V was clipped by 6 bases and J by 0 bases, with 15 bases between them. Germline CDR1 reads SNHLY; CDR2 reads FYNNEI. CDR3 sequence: CASRVRETDSGANVLTF. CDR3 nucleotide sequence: TGTGCCAGCAGAGTGAGGGAGACCGACTCTGGGGCCAACGTCCTGACTTTC.

CDR3 DNA: TGCGCCAGCAGCCACGAAAATACAGGGGGCCCTGGGGCCAACGTCCTGACTTTC. It yields the protein CASSHENTGGPGANVLTF. The chain uses TRBV4-3 and TRBJ2-6, with TRBD1 matching over 9 bases. The J segment lost 2 bases and the V segment lost 3 bases, leaving 8 bases of the junction unmatched. This CDR3 contains 18 residues. The germline gives CDR1 LGHNA, CDR2 YSLEER.

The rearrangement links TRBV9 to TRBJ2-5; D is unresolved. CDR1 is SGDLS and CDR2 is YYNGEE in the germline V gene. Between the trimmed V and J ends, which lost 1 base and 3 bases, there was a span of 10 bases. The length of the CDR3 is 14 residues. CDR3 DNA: TGTGCCAGCAGCGTATCACTAACCGAAGAGACCCAGTACTTC. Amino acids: CASSVSLTEETQYF. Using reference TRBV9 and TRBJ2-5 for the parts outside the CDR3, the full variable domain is DSGVTQTPKHLITATGQRVTLRCSPRSGDLSVYWYQQSLDQGLQFLIQYYNGEERAKGNILERFSAQQFPDLHSELNLSSLELGDSALYFCASSVSLTEETQYFGPGTRLLVL.

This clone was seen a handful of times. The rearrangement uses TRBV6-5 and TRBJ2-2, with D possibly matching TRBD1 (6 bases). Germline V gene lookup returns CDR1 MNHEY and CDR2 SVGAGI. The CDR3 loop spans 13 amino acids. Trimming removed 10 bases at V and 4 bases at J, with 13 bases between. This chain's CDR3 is CATLTGPTGELFF. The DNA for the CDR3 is TGTGCCACCTTGACAGGACCCACCGGGGAGCTGTTTTTT.

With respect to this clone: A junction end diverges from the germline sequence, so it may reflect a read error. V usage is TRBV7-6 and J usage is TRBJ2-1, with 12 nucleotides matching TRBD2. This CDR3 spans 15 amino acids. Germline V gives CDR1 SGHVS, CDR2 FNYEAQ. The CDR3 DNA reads TGTACCAGCAGCTTAGTGAGGACTAGCGGGACTGAGCAGTTCTTC. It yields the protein CTSSLVRTSGTEQFF.

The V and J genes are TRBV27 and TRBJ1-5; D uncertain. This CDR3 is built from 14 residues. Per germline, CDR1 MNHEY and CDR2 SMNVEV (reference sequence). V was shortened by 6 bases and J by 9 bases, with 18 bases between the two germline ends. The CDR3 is CASRAGPALWPQHF. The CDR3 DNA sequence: TGTGCCAGCAGAGCAGGCCCCGCTTTGTGGCCCCAGCATTTT.

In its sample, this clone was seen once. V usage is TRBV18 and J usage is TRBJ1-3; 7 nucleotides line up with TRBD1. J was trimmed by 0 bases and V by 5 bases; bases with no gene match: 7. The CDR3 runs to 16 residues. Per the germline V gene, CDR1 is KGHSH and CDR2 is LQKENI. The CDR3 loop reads CASSDNRGSSGNTIYF. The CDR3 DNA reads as TGTGCCAGCTCAGACAACAGGGGTAGCTCTGGAAACACCATATATTTT.

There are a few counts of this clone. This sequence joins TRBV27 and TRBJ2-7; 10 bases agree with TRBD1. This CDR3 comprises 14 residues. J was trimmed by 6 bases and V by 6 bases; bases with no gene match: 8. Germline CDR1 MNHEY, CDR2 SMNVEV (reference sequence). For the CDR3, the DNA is TGTGCCAGCAGAACCGGGACAGGGGCCGGCGAGCAGTACTTC. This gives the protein CASRTGTGAGEQYF.

The CDR3 here is CASSSPKSATDTQYF. The CDR3 DNA is TGTGCCAGCAGCTCGCCTAAGTCCGCCACAGATACGCAGTATTTT. The chain joins TRBV5-4 to TRBJ2-3, with no clear D. CDR1 SGHNT and CDR2 YYREEE come from the germline V gene (reference sequence). V dropped 3 bases and J dropped 2 bases, with 13 bases sitting between them. There are 15 residues in the CDR3.

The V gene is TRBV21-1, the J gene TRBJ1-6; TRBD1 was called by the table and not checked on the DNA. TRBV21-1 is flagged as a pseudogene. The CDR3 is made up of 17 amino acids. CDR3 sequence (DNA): TGTGCCAGCAGCACTCGGACAGGCTTATCAAATAATTCACCCCTCCACTTT. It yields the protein CASSTRTGLSNNSPLHF.

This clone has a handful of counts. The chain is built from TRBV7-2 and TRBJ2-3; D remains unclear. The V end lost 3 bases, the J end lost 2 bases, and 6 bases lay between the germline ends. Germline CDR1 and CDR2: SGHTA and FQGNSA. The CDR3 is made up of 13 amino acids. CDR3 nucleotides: TGTGCCAGCAGCTTGACTCCCACAGATACGCAGTATTTT. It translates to CASSLTPTDTQYF.

The CDR3 loop reads CASSSPGLVTGELFF. Written as DNA, the CDR3 is TGTGCCAGCAGCTCCCCGGGACTAGTAACCGGGGAGCTGTTTTTT. The chain employs TRBV13 and TRBJ2-2, with 8 bases lining up with TRBD2. The CDR3 is 15 residues long. Losses at the gene ends were 4 bases for V and 5 bases for J; bases not matched to a gene: 6. The germline gives CDR1 PRHDT, CDR2 FYEKMQ (reference sequence).

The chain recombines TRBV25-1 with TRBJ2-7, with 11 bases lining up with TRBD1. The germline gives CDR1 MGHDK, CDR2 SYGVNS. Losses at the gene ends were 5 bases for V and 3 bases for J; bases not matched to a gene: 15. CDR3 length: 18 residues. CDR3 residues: CASSLHGTGGRRDYEQYF. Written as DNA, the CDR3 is TGTGCCAGCAGTCTTCACGGGACAGGGGGAAGAAGAGACTACGAGCAGTACTTC.

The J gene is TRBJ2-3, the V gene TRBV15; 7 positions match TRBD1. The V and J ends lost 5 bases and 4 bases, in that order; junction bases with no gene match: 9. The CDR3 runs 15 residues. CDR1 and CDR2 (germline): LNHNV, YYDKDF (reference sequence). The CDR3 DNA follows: TGTGCCACCAGCTCGCCGGGCCAGGGGGCAGATACGCAGTATTTT. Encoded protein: CATSSPGQGADTQYF.